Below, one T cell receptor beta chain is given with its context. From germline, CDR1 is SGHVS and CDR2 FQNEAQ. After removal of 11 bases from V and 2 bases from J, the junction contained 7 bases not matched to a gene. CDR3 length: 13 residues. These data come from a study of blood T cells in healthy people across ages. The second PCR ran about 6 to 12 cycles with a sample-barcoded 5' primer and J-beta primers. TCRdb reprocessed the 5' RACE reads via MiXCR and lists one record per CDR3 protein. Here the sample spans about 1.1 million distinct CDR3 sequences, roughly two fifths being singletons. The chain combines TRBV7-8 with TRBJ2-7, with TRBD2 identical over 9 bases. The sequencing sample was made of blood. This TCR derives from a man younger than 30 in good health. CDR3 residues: CADSGLATYEQYF. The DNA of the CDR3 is TGTGCCGACTCGGGACTAGCTACCTACGAGCAGTACTTC.